The source of this T cell receptor beta chain is a study of blood T cell repertoires in COVID-19. In the study overall: Samples taken during acute and convalescent COVID-19 were collected in the United States, Italy and Spain. From T cells, B-cell-depleted T cells, or PBMCs came the material, which was cDNA or gDNA.

As processed by the authors: How many nucleated cells were present was estimated from reference gene primer amplification. Profiled with immunoSEQ multiplex PCR; TCRdb holds only in-frame clones, not every one. V, J and clone size were drawn from that table, and D and trimming were deduced from the DNA. The sample lists roughly 130,000 clones; roughly 84% were seen once. The sequence was obtained from a woman in her 30s who had recovered from COVID-19. The specimen was peripheral blood.

The CDR3 bases are TGTGCCAGCAGTGAGAGGAGGGCTGAGTCTGGGGCCAACGTCCTGACTTTC. Translating it yields CASSERRAESGANVLTF. This chain joins TRBV2 and TRBJ2-6, with D tentatively TRBD2 (6 bases). V was cut by 3 bases and J by 1 base, with 13 bases left in between. Germline loops: CDR1 SNHLY, CDR2 FYNNEI. The CDR3 spans 17 residues.